This entry describes one T cell receptor beta chain. Its antigen is currently unknown. There are 15 residues in the CDR3. Germline V gene data show CDR1 as SGHRS and CDR2 as YFSETQ. Trimming took 0 bases from V and 2 from J, leaving 11 bases between them. The data originate from a study of cytomegalovirus exposure and HLA in healthy donors. Study information: Early release data held 85 million to 95 million unique TCRs from HLA-typed donors. Whole-study findings and limits: Earlier analysis looked at TCR beta V segments, and most were productive about 90% or about 30% of the time. Evidence from a later analysis indicated that most CMV-associated TCR beta chains looked HLA-restricted. What TCR beta sequences reportedly achieved was accurate prediction of HLA-A and HLA-B alleles in most subjects.

Vbeta (60) and Jbeta (13) primers were used in the PCR. Sequencing used immunoSEQ multiplex PCR; TCRdb keeps in-frame clones, though not all of them. The sample consists of 75,000 to 95,000 clones, approximately 70% of them appearing once. V is TRBV5-1 and J is TRBJ2-5; tentative D call: TRBD2 (6 bases). Source material: PBMCs. The sequence derives from a man aged 45-60 years in good health and CMV-seronegative. The CDR3: CASSLDPGRQETQYF. The CDR3 DNA reads TGCGCCAGCAGCTTGGATCCTGGGAGGCAAGAGACCCAGTACTTC.